The rows below give T cell receptor beta chains drawn from one sample of a study of shared clonotypes between healthy human individuals. Assay: immunoSEQ multiplex PCR; the TCRdb copy retains only in-frame clones and omits some. The table has a few million clones, around 90% seen once. Sequencing was carried out using naive CD4+ T cells from PBMCs. The receptors stem from a man aged 18 to 29 in good health. Some clones in this sample may be carry-over from other donors' samples. Both conserved end residues are part of each CDR3. A D gene is named only where the DNA matches it firmly. Expanded clones get a size class; other rows say once, few or many, or leave the size out.

>once|TRBV4-2|TRBD1|TRBJ2-5
TGTGCCAGCAGCCGCACTACAGGGGGCCCGCAGTCCCAGTACTTC
CASSRTTGGPQSQYF
>.|TRBV12-1|.|TRBJ2-2
TGTGCCAGCAGCTCGGGACTAGCGGAGTCGAACACCGGGGAGCTGTTTTTT
CASSSGLAESNTGELFF
>.|TRBV9|.|TRBJ1-5
TGTGCCAGCAGCCGCTCAGGGGAGAGCAATCAGCCCCAGCATTTT
CASSRSGESNQPQHF
>.|TRBV30|.|TRBJ2-7
TGTGCCTGGGCTGACGGAGGTAGCAGCTACGAGCAGTACTTC
CAWADGGSSYEQYF
>.|TRBV9|TRBD1|TRBJ2-7
TGTGCCAGCAGCGTAGGGGGACAGCCAACCTACGAGCAGTACTTC
CASSVGGQPTYEQYF
>.|TRBV30|.|TRBJ1-1
TGTGCCTGGATCGGGCAGGGGAGGAAGTGGGACACTGAAGCTTTCTTT
CAWIGQGRKWDTEAFF
>.|TRBV5-1|.|TRBJ2-2
TGCGCCAGCAGCTTGGGATTACCGGGGCCCTCGGGATTAACCGGGGAGCTGTTTTTT
CASSLGLPGPSGLTGELFF
>.|TRBV28|.|TRBJ1-4
TGTGCCAGCAGCTTACGGGGGGGCGCGAGAGAAAAACTGTTTTTT
CASSLRGGAREKLFF
>.|TRBV5-1|TRBD2|TRBJ2-7
TGCGCCAGCAGCTTGGAGCGGACTAGCGGAGTCTACGAGCAGTACTTC
CASSLERTSGVYEQYF
>.|TRBV11-3|.|TRBJ1-4
TGTGCCAGCAGCTTGGGCCCCACCCCAGAGACGCTTAGGTATGAAAAACTGTTTTTT
CASSLGPTPETLRYEKLFF
>few|TRBV10-3|TRBD2|TRBJ2-7
TGTGCCATCAGTGAGGGACTAGCGGAAACCTACGAGCAGTACTTC
CAISEGLAETYEQYF
>.|TRBV11-2|.|TRBJ2-5
TGTGCCAGCAGCTTAGTGCAGGGCAGGGGGGTTCGTGGGACCCAGTACTTC
CASSLVQGRGVRGTQYF
>once|TRBV7-8|.|TRBJ2-1
TGTGCCAGCAGCCTAACGCGCATTCTCGTCAATGAGCAGTTCTTC
CASSLTRILVNEQFF